What follows describes a single T cell receptor beta chain. This CDR3 contains 11 residues. Germline values: CDR1 SGHRS, CDR2 YFSETQ. Trimming took 2 bases from V and 4 from J, leaving 2 bases between them. The test was conducted at deep level. Each subset's genomic DNA was shared equally among a number of immunoSEQ plates. Assay: immunoSEQ multiplex PCR; the TCRdb copy retains only in-frame clones and omits some. The sample shows 450,000 to 500,000 clones, almost 80% of them seen only once. These data originate in a study of shared clonotypes between healthy human individuals. The sequence was obtained from a woman in her 40s in good health. Some clones in this sample may be carry-over from other donors' samples. Sequences were obtained from PBMCs. This sequence joins TRBV5-1 and TRBJ2-3; D is ambiguous. Here the CDR3 reads CASSFPDTQYF. In nucleotides, the CDR3 is TGCGCCAGCAGCTTTCCAGATACGCAGTATTTT.